Below, 6 T cell receptor beta chains from the same sample are listed, as sequenced in a study of technical replicates of blood from several donors. Produced via immunoSEQ multiplex PCR; TCRdb's table is partial and in-frame only. Altogether approximately 73,000 clones are present, 85% to 95% being singletons, with the ten largest covering approximately 0.25%. The sequenced sample was T cells isolated from PBMCs. All receptors come from a human donor in good health.

The rearrangement joins TRBV4-1 to TRBJ2-7; D remains unclear. Per germline, CDR1 MGHRA and CDR2 YSYEKL. The CDR3 has 14 residues. V lost 0 bases and J lost 0, with 6 bases in between. Here the CDR3 reads CASSQDVRSYEQYF. CDR3 DNA: TGCGCCAGCAGCCAAGATGTGCGCTCCTACGAGCAGTACTTC.

CDR3 in DNA: TGTGCCAGCAGCCTCGGACTAGCGGGACAAAACACCGGGGAGCTGTTTTTT. Amino acids: CASSLGLAGQNTGELFF. V gene TRBV5-6 combines with J gene TRBJ2-2; 12 nucleotides align to TRBD2. The CDR3 loop spans 17 amino acids. With V trimmed by 4 bases and J by 2 bases, 6 bases remained unmatched. In germline, CDR1 is SGHDT, CDR2 YYEEEE.

This rearrangement joins TRBV5-8 to TRBJ1-1; a weak D match, TRBD1 (6 bases). CDR1 and CDR2 (germline): SGHTS, YDEGEE. The CDR3 has 15 amino acids. V lost 4 bases to trimming and J lost 6 bases, with 19 bases between them. CDR3 DNA sequence: TGTGCCAGCAGCCCGAGGGTCAGGGGAGGGGCTGAAGCTTTCTTT. The encoded protein is CASSPRVRGGAEAFF. The variable domain in full, completed from reference TRBV5-8 and TRBJ1-1, reads EAGVTQSPTHLIKTRGQQATLRCSPISGHTSVYWYQQALGLGLQFLLWYDEGEERNRGNFPPRFSGRQFPNYSSELNVNALELEDSALYLCASSPRVRGGAEAFFGQGTRLTVV.

This sequence joins TRBV7-9 and TRBJ2-1; 7 nucleotides agree with TRBD2. CDR3 size: 15 residues. V shed 2 bases, J shed 3 bases, and the junction held 4 bases outside the gene matches. Germline V gene sequence: CDR1 SEHNR, CDR2 FQNEAQ (reference sequence). CDR3 bases: TGTGCCAGCAGCTTATCCTGGGAGGGCTACAATGAGCAGTTCTTC. This encodes CASSLSWEGYNEQFF. Full variable domain (remainder filled in from reference TRBV7-9 and TRBJ2-1): DTGVSQNPRHKITKRGQNVTFRCDPISEHNRLYWYRQTLGQGPEFLTYFQNEAQLEKSRLLSDRFSAERPKGSFSTLEIQRTEQGDSAMYLCASSLSWEGYNEQFFGPGTRLTVL.

The chain uses TRBV6-1 and TRBJ1-1; 7 nucleotides line up with TRBD1. The CDR3 length is 15 residues. Germline-derived CDR1 and CDR2 are MNHNS and SASEGT. V trimming: 6 bases; J trimming: 0 bases; junction bases outside the gene matches: 7. This CDR3 reads CASRLQGNMNTEAFF. The CDR3 DNA is TGTGCCAGCAGGTTACAGGGGAACATGAACACTGAAGCTTTCTTT.

The V call is TRBV28, the J call TRBJ2-7; 7 nucleotides align to TRBD2. Germline CDR1 and CDR2: MDHEN and SYDVKM. V was clipped by 8 bases and J by 9 bases; unmatched bases: 13. This CDR3 is built from 13 residues. As DNA, the CDR3 is TGTGCCAGCGGGCGGGAGTGGGTTTCTGGGCAGTACTTC. Protein sequence: CASGREWVSGQYF.